Following are 3 T cell receptor beta chains from one sample sequenced in a study of T-cell memory formation after mild COVID-19. TCRdb ran MiXCR on the 5' RACE reads and lists one entry per CDR3 protein. The sample consists of 300,000 to 400,000 distinct CDR3 sequences, around 21% of them appearing once. The sequenced material came from PBMCs or a T cell subset sorted from them (not recorded which). The origin of the receptors is an adult woman who had mild COVID-19 (a few samples of this study predate the infection). Cell type and time point are not known.

The genes are TRBV7-9 and TRBJ2-7; 8 nucleotides align to TRBD1. V gave up 3 bases and J gave up 6 bases; unmatched junction bases: 16. The CDR3 contains 17 residues. The germline CDR1 and CDR2 sequences are SEHNR and FQNEAQ (reference sequence). The DNA for the CDR3 is TGTGCCAGCAGCTTGGCCGAACTGACAGGGGTCACGCTCGAGCAGTACTTC. It codes for CASSLAELTGVTLEQYF.

This clonotype was recorded many times. The chain employs TRBV12-3 or TRBV12-4 and TRBJ2-4; D possibly corresponds to TRBD2 (5 bases). V was clipped by 2 bases and J by 3 bases, with 17 bases between them. The CDR3 covers 17 residues. For the CDR3, the DNA is TGTGCCAGCAGTTTAAGGTCGGGAAGGGCGGACAAAAACATTCAGTACTTC. Residues: CASSLRSGRADKNIQYF.

This rearrangement joins TRBV6-5 to TRBJ1-2, with 10 nucleotides matching TRBD1. The germline V gene encodes CDR1 MNHEY and CDR2 SVGAGI. This CDR3 is built from 15 residues. V trimming: 0 bases; J trimming: 8 bases; junction bases outside the gene matches: 6. CDR3 bases: TGTGCCAGCAGTTACTCGGAGGACAGGGGGAAAGGCTACACCTTC. Translation: CASSYSEDRGKGYTF.